This is a list of T cell receptor beta chains from one sample in a study of cytomegalovirus exposure and HLA in healthy donors. Assay used: immunoSEQ multiplex PCR; TCRdb lists only in-frame clones, some missing. Counted here are some 99,000 clones, approximately 74% occurring once; the ten biggest clones make up approximately 2%. Source material: PBMCs. These receptors were obtained from a male donor in good health and CMV-seronegative. CDR3s leave out the opening cysteine and the closing phenylalanine or tryptophan. The order of the fields is V gene, J gene, D gene, CDR3 protein. A D gene is named only where the DNA matches it firmly.

v_gene: TRBV27; j_gene: TRBJ1-1; d_gene: .; CDR3aa: ASSLYGGGNTEAF
v_gene: TRBV7-8; j_gene: TRBJ1-1; d_gene: .; CDR3aa: ASSSTGNTEAF
v_gene: TRBV9; j_gene: TRBJ2-3; d_gene: TRBD2; CDR3aa: ASSASWAGGPADTQY
v_gene: TRBV6-1; j_gene: TRBJ1-5; d_gene: .; CDR3aa: ASTTDRNQPQH
v_gene: TRBV30; j_gene: TRBJ2-1; d_gene: TRBD2; CDR3aa: AWSALASGSSYNEQF
v_gene: TRBV5-1; j_gene: TRBJ1-5; d_gene: TRBD1; CDR3aa: ASSIGQGSQPQH
v_gene: TRBV11-2; j_gene: TRBJ2-7; d_gene: .; CDR3aa: ASSQWAARGRVEQY
v_gene: TRBV5-1; j_gene: TRBJ1-1; d_gene: .; CDR3aa: ASSLTGGEATEAF
v_gene: TRBV9; j_gene: TRBJ2-3; d_gene: .; CDR3aa: ASSVVTGSTDTQY
v_gene: TRBV5-1; j_gene: TRBJ1-1; d_gene: .; CDR3aa: ASSAFGEGEAF
v_gene: TRBV11-2; j_gene: TRBJ1-5; d_gene: .; CDR3aa: ASSLRPRGPQH
v_gene: TRBV5-1; j_gene: TRBJ2-7; d_gene: .; CDR3aa: ASSFTAGNEQY
v_gene: TRBV5-1; j_gene: TRBJ2-1; d_gene: TRBD2; CDR3aa: ASSLEDSRTSGRPSYNEQF
v_gene: TRBV30; j_gene: TRBJ2-7; d_gene: TRBD1; CDR3aa: AWSAGQGLPYEQY
v_gene: TRBV19; j_gene: TRBJ1-2; d_gene: .; CDR3aa: ASSPHARTSGYGYT
v_gene: TRBV27; j_gene: TRBJ2-1; d_gene: TRBD2; CDR3aa: ASSSRLAGSTSSYNEQF
v_gene: TRBV7-9; j_gene: TRBJ1-4; d_gene: .; CDR3aa: ASSFRGLFGEKLF
v_gene: TRBV9; j_gene: TRBJ1-1; d_gene: .; CDR3aa: ASSVSMNTEAF
v_gene: TRBV9; j_gene: TRBJ2-1; d_gene: TRBD2; CDR3aa: ASSVKEASGRAYNYNEQF
v_gene: TRBV7-7; j_gene: TRBJ2-5; d_gene: TRBD1; CDR3aa: ASSPLGTVQETQY
v_gene: TRBV12-5; j_gene: TRBJ2-1; d_gene: .; CDR3aa: ASGLVRSFGTSYNEQF
v_gene: TRBV7-2; j_gene: TRBJ2-3; d_gene: TRBD2; CDR3aa: ASSLSSGVGTDTQY
v_gene: TRBV28; j_gene: TRBJ1-2; d_gene: .; CDR3aa: ASSFSTTGGYT
v_gene: TRBV30; j_gene: TRBJ2-7; d_gene: TRBD1; CDR3aa: AWSGTPGTDAYEQY
v_gene: TRBV6-5; j_gene: TRBJ1-4; d_gene: .; CDR3aa: ASRDRDTYEKLF
v_gene: TRBV27; j_gene: TRBJ2-7; d_gene: TRBD2; CDR3aa: ASSLSTSGSYEQY
v_gene: TRBV27; j_gene: TRBJ2-7; d_gene: .; CDR3aa: ASSLDRTTYEQY
v_gene: TRBV19; j_gene: TRBJ2-3; d_gene: .; CDR3aa: ASSIGRGDIDTQY
v_gene: TRBV7-2; j_gene: TRBJ1-2; d_gene: .; CDR3aa: ASSLARDGLWLT
v_gene: TRBV6-1; j_gene: TRBJ1-1; d_gene: TRBD1; CDR3aa: ASSGGTGSPPVKGWAF
v_gene: TRBV28; j_gene: TRBJ1-4; d_gene: .; CDR3aa: ASSGATNEKLF
v_gene: TRBV30; j_gene: TRBJ2-1; d_gene: .; CDR3aa: AWSGGSTYNEQF
v_gene: TRBV4-1; j_gene: TRBJ2-7; d_gene: TRBD2; CDR3aa: ASSQEGTGLADYEQY
v_gene: TRBV5-6; j_gene: TRBJ2-2; d_gene: TRBD1; CDR3aa: ASSLVAGTGNTGELF
v_gene: TRBV27; j_gene: TRBJ2-3; d_gene: TRBD1; CDR3aa: ASSFGQGHDTQY
v_gene: TRBV5-4; j_gene: TRBJ2-7; d_gene: .; CDR3aa: ASSLWARQAEQY
v_gene: TRBV11-1; j_gene: TRBJ1-1; d_gene: TRBD1; CDR3aa: ASSGGGAMNTEAF
v_gene: TRBV4-2; j_gene: TRBJ1-2; d_gene: TRBD1; CDR3aa: ASSQQWDRGDGYT
v_gene: TRBV5-1; j_gene: TRBJ2-7; d_gene: TRBD1; CDR3aa: ASSAGQGGEQY
v_gene: TRBV15; j_gene: TRBJ2-1; d_gene: .; CDR3aa: ATSREGQGYEQF
v_gene: TRBV4-3; j_gene: TRBJ2-1; d_gene: TRBD2; CDR3aa: ASSHGAAGANEQF
v_gene: TRBV21-1; j_gene: TRBJ1-2; d_gene: .; CDR3aa: ASGLRGRTHGYT
v_gene: TRBV29-1; j_gene: TRBJ2-6; d_gene: .; CDR3aa: SVSGLSGANVLT
v_gene: TRBV5-1; j_gene: TRBJ1-1; d_gene: TRBD1; CDR3aa: ASSWTGRGTEAF